Presented here are 27 T cell receptor beta chains from one specimen sequenced in a study of T cell responses to AZD1222 COVID-19 vaccine. TCRdb's copy holds only in-frame clones and misses some; the assay was immunoSEQ multiplex PCR. The sample consists of about 180,000 clones, 80% to 90% of them appearing once. Sample: peripheral blood, taken on day 0 of AZD1222 vaccination. The receptor set was obtained from an adult in good health.

This sequence joins TRBV6-5 and TRBJ1-1; TRBD1 matches at 8 bases. Per germline, CDR1 MNHEY and CDR2 SVGAGI. The length of the CDR3 is 15 residues. Trimming cost V 8 bases and J 4 bases; bases outside gene matches: 12. Here the CDR3 DNA reads TGTGCCAGCGTTAGGACAGGGTCTTCGAGCACTGAAGCTTTCTTT. This codes for CASVRTGSSSTEAFF.

This clone was observed a single time. The gene calls are TRBV5-1 and TRBJ2-7, with TRBD1 matching 10 bases. Germline assignment: CDR1 SGHRS and CDR2 YFSETQ. The CDR3 has 16 amino acids. The trim removed 4 bases at V and 5 bases at J, leaving 12 bases unmatched. CDR3 sequence reads: CASSPRTGGRGDEQYF. The CDR3, as DNA: TGCGCCAGCAGCCCGAGGACAGGGGGTCGGGGGGACGAGCAGTACTTC.

This sequence joins TRBV6-6 and TRBJ1-4; possible D gene TRBD1, 5 bases. The CDR3 length is 14 residues. Trimming took 4 bases from V and 7 from J, leaving 13 bases between them. Germline V gene data show CDR1 as MNHNY and CDR2 as SVGAGI (reference sequence). The CDR3 nucleotides are TGTGCCAGCAGTTTTGCGGGGGGAGGTGAAAAACTGTTTTTT. Its protein product is CASSFAGGGEKLFF.

The V gene is TRBV27, the J gene TRBJ1-6; D is unclear. CDR3 length: 16 amino acids. V dropped 2 bases and J dropped 8 bases, with 16 bases sitting between them. Germline V gene lookup returns CDR1 MNHEY and CDR2 SMNVEV (reference sequence). The CDR3 region has the DNA TGTGCCAGCAGTTTAGTCCACACAACCACCCATTCACCCCTCCACTTT. As protein: CASSLVHTTTHSPLHF.

The chain employs TRBV5-1 and TRBJ2-7; a weak D match, TRBD2 (5 bases). V dropped 5 bases and J dropped 7 bases, with 16 bases sitting between them. In germline, CDR1 is SGHRS, CDR2 YFSETQ. The CDR3 contains 13 residues. The DNA of the CDR3 is TGCGCCAGCAGTGTAGAGGGTTCGAGTGAGCAGTACGTC. It specifies CASSVEGSSEQYV.

The chain has TRBV21-1 and TRBJ1-5; the table assigns TRBD1, which was not confirmed against the DNA. TRBV21-1 is labeled a pseudogene. The CDR3 is made up of 17 amino acids. The CDR3 bases are TGTGCCAGCAGCAAAGAGGTGACAGGGTACAGCAATCAGCCCCAGCATTTT. It specifies CASSKEVTGYSNQPQHF.

The chain joins TRBV9 to TRBJ2-3; TRBD2 aligns across 12 bases. Germline values: CDR1 SGDLS, CDR2 YYNGEE. Trimming removed 0 bases from V and 4 bases from J; junction bases left unmatched: 9. The CDR3 extends over 18 amino acids. Written as DNA, the CDR3 is TGTGCCAGCAGCGTAGTGCCTAGCGGGGGGGATATACCAGATACGCAGTATTTT. Translation: CASSVVPSGGDIPDTQYF.

The table lists this clone with a few counts. The chain has TRBV2 and TRBJ1-1, with a weak D call TRBD1 (5 bases). The CDR3 covers 12 residues. The V end lost 7 bases, the J end lost 10 bases, and 16 bases lay between the germline ends. The germline V gene encodes CDR1 SNHLY and CDR2 FYNNEI. CDR3 loop: CASIRETVRAFF. The CDR3 nucleotides are TGTGCCAGCATCCGGGAGACAGTTCGAGCTTTCTTT.

V is TRBV12-3 or TRBV12-4 and J is TRBJ2-3; D perhaps matches TRBD1 (6 bases). The CDR3 runs to 13 residues. V gave up 2 bases and J gave up 3 bases, with 6 bases separating them. The CDR3 sequence: CASSLQGTDTQYF. The CDR3 nucleotides are TGTGCCAGCAGTTTACAGGGGACAGATACGCAGTATTTT.

On this clone: Distinct nucleotide sequences in the sample also encode this CDR3. The gene calls are TRBV6-5 and TRBJ2-7, with 7 bases aligning to TRBD1. The germline V gene has CDR1 MNHEY and CDR2 SVGAGI. This CDR3 has 14 residues. V dropped 2 bases and J dropped 3; count of bases not matched to a gene: 4. DNA for the CDR3: TGTGCCAGCAGTTACCGACAGGGCGGCTACGAGCAGTACTTC. Its protein product is CASSYRQGGYEQYF.

CDR3 coding DNA: TGTGCCAGCAGTAGTAATAGCAATCAGCCCCAGCATTTT. It codes for CASSSNSNQPQHF. The chain employs TRBV6-5 and TRBJ1-5; D is unclear. CDR1 is MNHEY and CDR2 is SVGAGI in the germline V gene. The CDR3 spans 13 residues. Trimming removed 5 bases at V and 0 bases at J, with 5 bases between.

The chain uses TRBV7-9 and TRBJ1-2; no definite D call. Trimming removed 5 bases at V and 8 bases at J, with 15 bases between. Looked up from germline, CDR1 is SEHNR and CDR2 is FQNEAQ (reference sequence). The CDR3 is made up of 13 amino acids. For the CDR3, the DNA is TGTGCCAGCAGCGAGGCGAACAGAGAGGGCTACACCTTC. Protein: CASSEANREGYTF.

The V gene is TRBV6-5, the J gene TRBJ1-1; D gene ambiguous. The CDR3 extends over 13 amino acids. Trimming took off 3 bases at V and 5 bases at J, with 10 bases between the two ends. Germline CDR1 MNHEY, CDR2 SVGAGI. The CDR3 protein is CASSYGSPTEAFF. Written as DNA, the CDR3 is TGTGCCAGCAGTTATGGCAGCCCTACTGAAGCTTTCTTT.

The chain uses TRBV10-3 and TRBJ2-7; 8 bases match TRBD2. Per the germline V gene, CDR1 is ENHRY and CDR2 is SYGVKD. With 3 bases clipped from V and 5 bases from J, the junction kept 15 bases outside the gene matches. The CDR3 spans 17 residues. The chain's CDR3 is CAISDLSGGAGRHEQYF. The CDR3 bases are TGTGCCATCAGTGATTTAAGCGGGGGCGCCGGGAGACACGAGCAGTACTTC.

The chain joins TRBV18 to TRBJ2-5, with D maybe TRBD1 (6 bases). The germline V gene has CDR1 KGHSH and CDR2 LQKENI. Trimming cost V 4 bases and J 1 base, with 10 bases left between them. The CDR3 extends over 14 amino acids. The CDR3, as DNA: TGTGCCAGCTCACTAAGGACAGCCCAAGAGACCCAGTACTTC. Translation gives CASSLRTAQETQYF.

This rearrangement joins TRBV6-2 or TRBV6-3 to TRBJ1-4; D is undetermined. CDR1 is MNHEY, CDR2 SVGEGT, per germline. V lost 8 bases and J 2 bases, leaving 12 bases between the germline ends. The CDR3 sequence is 14 residues long. The CDR3 spells CASCNFRTNEKLFF. The CDR3 DNA follows: TGTGCCAGCTGTAACTTTAGGACTAATGAAAAACTGTTTTTT.

CDR3 sequence (DNA): TGTGCCAGCAGTCTCTTGCCACCGCCTGATGAGCAGTTCTTC. Its translation: CASSLLPPPDEQFF. The chain couples TRBV27 to TRBJ2-1; D remains ambiguous. Trimming removed 5 bases from V and 8 bases from J, with 16 bases in between. The CDR3 runs 14 residues. The germline V gene has CDR1 MNHEY and CDR2 SMNVEV (reference sequence).

The V and J genes are TRBV11-1 and TRBJ1-1, with D unresolved. The CDR3 has 14 residues. Germline values: CDR1 SGHAT, CDR2 FQDESV (reference sequence). Trimming cost V 4 bases and J 3 bases, with 12 bases left between them. The CDR3 region has the DNA TGTGCCAGCAGCTCCCCAGGACGGGACACTGAAGCTTTCTTT. The encoded protein is CASSSPGRDTEAFF.

This clone was detected only a few times. The rearrangement joins TRBV6-5 to TRBJ1-2, with D uncertain. Germline CDR1 is MNHEY and CDR2 is SVGAGI. V lost 7 bases and J 0 bases, leaving 6 bases between the germline ends. The CDR3 extends over 12 amino acids. The CDR3 DNA sequence: TGTGCCAGCATGGGCTCTAACTATGGCTACACCTTC. It translates to CASMGSNYGYTF.

V and J are TRBV29-1 and TRBJ2-5; D gene ambiguous. The CDR3 is 10 residues long. Germline lookup yields CDR1 SQVTM and CDR2 ANQGSEA. The ends were cut back, 1 base at V and 4 bases at J, with 1 base in the middle. CDR3 nucleotides: TGCAGCGTTGAAGTAGAGACCCAGTACTTC. This encodes CSVEVETQYF.

The V call is TRBV12-3 or TRBV12-4, the J call TRBJ2-2, with no clear D. The length of the CDR3 is 13 residues. Trimming cost V 6 bases and J 2 bases, with 7 bases left between them. This chain's CDR3 is CASRASNTGELFF. The CDR3 DNA is TGTGCCAGCAGGGCGAGCAACACCGGGGAGCTGTTTTTT.

The chain couples TRBV19 to TRBJ2-3, with TRBD2 as a possible D gene (5 bases). This CDR3 is built from 14 residues. The germline V gene has CDR1 LNHDA and CDR2 SQIVND (reference sequence). V shed 3 bases and J shed 4 bases, with 11 bases lying between them. CDR3 protein: CASSMGEVPDTQYF. DNA for the CDR3: TGTGCCAGTAGTATGGGAGAGGTCCCAGATACGCAGTATTTT.

This clone was detected only once. V gene TRBV19 combines with J gene TRBJ1-1; TRBD1 agrees at 9 bases. The CDR3 is 16 amino acids. The germline V gene encodes CDR1 LNHDA and CDR2 SQIVND (reference sequence). V lost 3 bases to trimming and J lost 4 bases; unmatched junction nucleotides: 9. Here the CDR3 reads CASSMFIGQGSTEAFF. The CDR3, as DNA: TGTGCCAGTAGTATGTTCATTGGACAGGGGAGCACTGAAGCTTTCTTT.

The V gene is TRBV19, the J gene TRBJ1-1; no clear D. Trimming cost V 5 bases and J 0 bases, with 10 bases left between them. This CDR3 has 14 residues. Germline lookup yields CDR1 LNHDA and CDR2 SQIVND (reference sequence). The CDR3 is CASSSPPMNTEAFF. In DNA, the CDR3 is TGTGCCAGTAGTTCTCCACCGATGAACACTGAAGCTTTCTTT.

This clone came up once. The chain combines TRBV29-1 with TRBJ2-2, with TRBD1 identical over 11 bases. Germline values: CDR1 SQVTM, CDR2 ANQGSEA. Germline trimming cut 7 bases from V and 7 bases from J; bases unmatched to any gene: 8. This CDR3 contains 14 residues. The CDR3 DNA is TGCAGCGGTGGACAGGGGGCATTGGGCGGGGAGCTGTTTTTT. This gives the protein CSGGQGALGGELFF.

V gene TRBV30 combines with J gene TRBJ2-7, with TRBD2 matching over 8 bases. V was pared by 6 bases and J by 0 bases, with 16 bases of the junction left unmatched. The CDR3 totals 17 residues. The germline V gene encodes CDR1 GTSNPN and CDR2 SVGIG (reference sequence). The CDR3 loop reads CACQQSAGDHSSYEQYF. CDR3 DNA sequence: TGTGCCTGCCAACAGTCAGCGGGGGATCACAGCTCCTACGAGCAGTACTTC.

The chain carries TRBV7-9 and TRBJ1-1, with D perhaps TRBD1 (6 bases). Germline CDR1 SEHNR, CDR2 FQNEAQ (reference sequence). Trimming shortened V by 8 bases and J by 3 bases, and 10 bases separated the two germline ends. This CDR3 is built from 12 residues. The CDR3 sequence is CASSGEYTEAFF. For the CDR3, the DNA is TGTGCCAGCTCAGGGGAGTACACTGAAGCTTTCTTT.